Here is one T cell receptor (beta chain) with its context. This sample is part of a study of T-cell memory formation after mild COVID-19. TCRdb used MiXCR to reprocess the 5' RACE reads, holding one entry per CDR3 protein. The sample lists about 410,000 distinct CDR3 sequences, more than 15% occurring once. Input material: PBMCs or a T cell subset sorted from them (not recorded which). This receptor was obtained from a man younger than 35 who had mild COVID-19 (a few samples of this study predate the infection). Cell type and time point are not known.

The CDR3 sequence is CSVGSGQGISGETQYF. The CDR3 bases are TGCAGCGTTGGTTCAGGACAGGGAATTAGTGGAGAGACCCAGTACTTC. The genes are TRBV29-1 and TRBJ2-5, with TRBD1 matching over 8 bases. Unmatched junction bases numbered 14, after V lost 4 bases and J lost 4 bases. The CDR3 runs to 16 residues. Germline values: CDR1 SQVTM, CDR2 ANQGSEA.